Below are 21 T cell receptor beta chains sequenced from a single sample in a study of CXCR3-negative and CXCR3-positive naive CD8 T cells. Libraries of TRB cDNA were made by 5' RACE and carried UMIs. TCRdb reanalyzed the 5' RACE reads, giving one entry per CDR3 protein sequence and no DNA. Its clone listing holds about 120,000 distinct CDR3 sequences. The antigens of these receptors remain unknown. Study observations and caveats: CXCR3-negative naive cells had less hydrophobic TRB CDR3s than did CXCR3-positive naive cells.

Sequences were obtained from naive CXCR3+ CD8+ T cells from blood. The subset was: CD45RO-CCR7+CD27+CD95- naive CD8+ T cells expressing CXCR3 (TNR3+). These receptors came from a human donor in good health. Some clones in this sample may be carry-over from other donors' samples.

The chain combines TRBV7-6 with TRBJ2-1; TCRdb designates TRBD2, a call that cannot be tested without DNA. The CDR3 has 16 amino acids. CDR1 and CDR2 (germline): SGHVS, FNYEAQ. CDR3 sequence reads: CASSLAATNLYNEQFF.

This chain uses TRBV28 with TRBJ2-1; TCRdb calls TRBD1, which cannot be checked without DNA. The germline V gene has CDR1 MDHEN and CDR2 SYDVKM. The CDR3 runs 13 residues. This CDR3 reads CASSLGGDNEQFF. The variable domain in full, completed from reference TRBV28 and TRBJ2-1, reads DVKVTQSSRYLVKRTGEKVFLECVQDMDHENMFWYRQDPGLGLRLIYFSYDVKMKEKGDIPEGYSVSREKKERFSLILESASTNQTSMYLCASSLGGDNEQFFGPGTRLTVL.

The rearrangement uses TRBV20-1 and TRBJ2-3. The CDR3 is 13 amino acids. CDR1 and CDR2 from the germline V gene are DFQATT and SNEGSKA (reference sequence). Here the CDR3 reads CSARNGSTDTQYF.

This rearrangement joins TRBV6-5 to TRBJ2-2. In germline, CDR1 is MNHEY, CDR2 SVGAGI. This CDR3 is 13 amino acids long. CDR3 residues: CASSPSTTGELFF.

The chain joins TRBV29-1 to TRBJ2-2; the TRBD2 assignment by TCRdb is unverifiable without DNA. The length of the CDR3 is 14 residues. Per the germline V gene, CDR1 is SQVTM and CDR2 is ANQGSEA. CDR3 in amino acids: CSASPASGTGELFF.

CDR3 protein: CASSPRPGQGTTQETQYF. This sequence joins TRBV11-3 and TRBJ2-5; TCRdb selects TRBD1, and the lack of DNA leaves this call unchecked. Germline-derived CDR1 and CDR2 are SGHNT and YENEEA. This CDR3 is 18 amino acids long.

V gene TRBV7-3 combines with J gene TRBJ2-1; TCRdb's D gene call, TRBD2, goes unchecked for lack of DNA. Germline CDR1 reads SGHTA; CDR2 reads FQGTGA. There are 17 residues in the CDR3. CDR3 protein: CASSSPGGGAQDNEQFF.

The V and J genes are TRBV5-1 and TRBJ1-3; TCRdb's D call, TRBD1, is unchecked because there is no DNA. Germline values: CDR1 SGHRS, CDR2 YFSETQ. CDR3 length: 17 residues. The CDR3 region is CASSQQGARATGNTIYF.

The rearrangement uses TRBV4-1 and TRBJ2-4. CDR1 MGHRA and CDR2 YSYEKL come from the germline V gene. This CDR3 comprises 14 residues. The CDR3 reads CASSPHVAKNIQYF.

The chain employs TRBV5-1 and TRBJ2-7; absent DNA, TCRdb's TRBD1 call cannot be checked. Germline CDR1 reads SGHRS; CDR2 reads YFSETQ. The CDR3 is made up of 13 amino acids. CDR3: CASSLGQYYEQYF.

CDR3 residues: CASSPGQGPGELFF. The gene calls are TRBV6-4 and TRBJ2-2; with no DNA, the TCRdb D assignment of TRBD1 cannot be verified. Germline CDR1 and CDR2: MRHNA and SNTAGT. The CDR3 loop spans 14 amino acids.

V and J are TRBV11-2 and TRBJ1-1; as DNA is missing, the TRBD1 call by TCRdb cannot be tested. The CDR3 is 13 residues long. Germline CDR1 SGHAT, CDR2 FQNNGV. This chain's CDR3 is CASSYGQGIEAFF.

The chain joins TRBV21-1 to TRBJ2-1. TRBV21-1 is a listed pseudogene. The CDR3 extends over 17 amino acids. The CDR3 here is CASSKALDRGPYNEQFF.

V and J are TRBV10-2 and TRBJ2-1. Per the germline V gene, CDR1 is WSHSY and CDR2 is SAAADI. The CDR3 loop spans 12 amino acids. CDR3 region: CASSEFDNEQFF.

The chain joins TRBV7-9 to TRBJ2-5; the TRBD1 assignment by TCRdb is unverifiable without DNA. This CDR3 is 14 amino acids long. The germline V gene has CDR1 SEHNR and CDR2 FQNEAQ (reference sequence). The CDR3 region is CASTHRGPQETQYF.

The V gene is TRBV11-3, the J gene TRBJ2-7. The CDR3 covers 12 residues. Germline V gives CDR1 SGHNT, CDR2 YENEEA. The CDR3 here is CASNSGNYEQYF.

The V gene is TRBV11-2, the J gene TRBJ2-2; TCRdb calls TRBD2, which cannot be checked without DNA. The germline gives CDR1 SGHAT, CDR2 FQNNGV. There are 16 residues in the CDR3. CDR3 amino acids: CASSFPSGGRAGELFF.

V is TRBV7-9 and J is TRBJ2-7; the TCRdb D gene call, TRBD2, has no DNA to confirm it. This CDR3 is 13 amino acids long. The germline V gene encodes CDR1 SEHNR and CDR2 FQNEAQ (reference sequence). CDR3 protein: CASGTSETYEQYF.

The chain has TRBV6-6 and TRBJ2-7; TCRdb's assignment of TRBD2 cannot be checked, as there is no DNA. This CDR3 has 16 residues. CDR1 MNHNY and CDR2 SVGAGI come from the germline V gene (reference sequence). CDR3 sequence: CASNLPGTSGSYEQYF.

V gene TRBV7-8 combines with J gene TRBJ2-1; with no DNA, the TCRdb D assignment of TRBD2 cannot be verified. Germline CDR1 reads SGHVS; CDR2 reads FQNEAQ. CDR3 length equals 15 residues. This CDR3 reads CASSRGLGGYNEQFF.

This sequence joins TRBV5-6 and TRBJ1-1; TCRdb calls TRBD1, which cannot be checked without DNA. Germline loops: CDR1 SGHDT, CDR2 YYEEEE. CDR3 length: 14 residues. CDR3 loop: CASSLGTGATEAFF.